This T cell receptor beta chain was captured by sequencing in a study of T cells in Graves' hyperthyroidism and ophthalmopathy. Background on the study: Peripheral blood draws took place at initial diagnosis, ahead of any treatment.

This clonotype occurred many times. As yet, its antigen is unknown. Amplified regions were TCR beta CDR3 sequences from RNA transcripts. A set of HTBI primers served as the primers for a first-round RT-PCR of the TCR CDR3. TCRdb reprocessed the multiplex PCR reads with MiXCR, giving one entry per CDR3 protein. The sample lists some 600,000 distinct CDR3 sequences, about 15% occurring once. The study, taken as a whole, reports: In the blood, most expanded thyroid clonotypes above 0.001 appeared as well.

Germline CDR1 and CDR2: MDHEN and SYDVKM. The germline V and J ends were trimmed by 4 bases and 8 bases, with 17 bases remaining between them. This CDR3 spans 14 amino acids. The chain couples TRBV28 to TRBJ1-2; D call uncertain. The sample taken for sequencing was blood. This sequence was found in a woman aged 25 to 39 with Graves' hyperthyroidism that later progressed to Graves' ophthalmopathy. CDR3 in DNA: TGTGCCAGCAGTTACTTCTCGGGGAGAGGCGGCTACACCTTC. The encoded protein is CASSYFSGRGGYTF.